This passage covers 22 T cell receptor beta chains from one sample sequenced in a study of glioma-infiltrating T cells. TCR alpha and beta CDR3 regions were amplified from RNA using iRepertoire nested multiplex PCR. TCRdb passed the multiplex PCR reads through MiXCR, listing each CDR3 protein once. The profile shows over 100,000 distinct CDR3 sequences, less than 30% of them singletons. Source material: glioma tissue, nonneoplastic brain tissue, or PBMCs (not recorded which). The source is a human donor with low-grade glioma or glioblastoma, undergoing nonglioma brain surgery, or in good health (not recorded which).

This clonotype was detected many times. This rearrangement joins TRBV18 to TRBJ1-1; no definite D call. V gave up 2 bases and J gave up 8 bases, with 6 bases separating them. Germline CDR1 KGHSH, CDR2 LQKENI. The length of the CDR3 is 11 residues. CDR3 nucleotides: TGTGCCAGCTCACCAGTTTCGGAAGCTTTCTTT. Encoded protein: CASSPVSEAFF. The complete variable domain, with remaining parts taken from reference TRBV18 and TRBJ1-1, reads NAGVMQNPRHLVRRRGQEARLRCSPMKGHSHVYWYRQLPEEGLKFMVYLQKENIIDESGMPKERFSAEFPKEGPSILRIQQVVRGDSAAYFCASSPVSEAFFGQGTRLTVV.

A note on this clonotype: Its ends do not fully match the called genes, so a read error is possible. This sequence joins TRBV20-1 and TRBJ1-1; no reliable D call. CDR1 and CDR2 (germline): DFQATT, SNEGSKA (reference sequence). The CDR3 is made up of 16 amino acids. The CDR3 DNA reads TGCAGTTCTAGGTCGGCAATTGGAAAAGACGACACTGAAGCTTTCTTT. Amino acids: CSSRSAIGKDDTEAFF.

V gene TRBV20-1 combines with J gene TRBJ2-3, with D possibly TRBD2 on 6 matching bases. V lost 6 bases to trimming and J lost 4 bases, with 20 bases between them. Germline CDR1 and CDR2: DFQATT and SNEGSKA (reference sequence). This CDR3 contains 15 residues. Written as DNA, the CDR3 is TGCAGTGCCGGAGGGGAGCGGTCCGCGGCAGATACGCAGTATTTT. It codes for CSAGGERSAADTQYF.

This clonotype has at least ten counts. The V call is TRBV4-1, the J call TRBJ1-5; D uncertain. Germline loops: CDR1 MGHRA, CDR2 YSYEKL. V gave up 6 bases and J gave up 0 bases, with 18 bases separating them. CDR3 length equals 17 residues. The CDR3, as DNA: TGCGCCAGCAGTCCCACCCCCGACGGCAATAGCAATCAGCCCCAGCATTTT. Protein product: CASSPTPDGNSNQPQHF.

The V call is TRBV4-1, the J call TRBJ2-3; maybe TRBD1 (5 bases). Germline assignment: CDR1 MGHRA and CDR2 YSYEKL. This CDR3 contains 16 residues. Trimming pared 4 bases from V and 2 bases from J, leaving 16 bases between. CDR3 amino acids: CASSLADRPATDTQYF. The CDR3 nucleotides read TGCGCCAGCAGCCTGGCAGACAGACCGGCCACAGATACGCAGTATTTT.

CDR3 sequence (DNA): TGTGCCACCAGTGGTGCAGGGACAGGGCACGGCTACACCTTC. Its translation is CATSGAGTGHGYTF. This chain connects TRBV24-1 to TRBJ1-2; 9 bases agree with TRBD1. Trimming cost V 5 bases and J 8 bases; bases outside gene matches: 8. Germline assignment: CDR1 KGHDR and CDR2 SFDVKD. The CDR3 covers 14 residues.

This clonotype came up many times. V is TRBV7-2 and J is TRBJ2-5, with D possibly being TRBD1 or TRBD2 (6 bases each). CDR1 is SGHTA, CDR2 FQGNSA, per germline. This CDR3 has 14 amino acids. With 5 bases removed from V and 3 bases from J, the gap between germline ends came to 13 bases. CDR3 nucleotide sequence: TGTGCCAGCAGCCGCTGGGGGGCTAAAGAGACCCAGTACTTC. Residues: CASSRWGAKETQYF. Full variable domain (rest looked up from reference TRBV7-2 and TRBJ2-5): GAGVSQSPSNKVTEKGKDVELRCDPISGHTALYWYRQSLGQGLEFLIYFQGNSAPDKSGLPSDRFSAERTGGSVSTLTIQRTQQEDSAVYLCASSRWGAKETQYFGPGTRLLVL.

This clonotype was seen repeatedly, ten times or more. The chain carries TRBV11-1 and TRBJ1-6; the match to TRBD1 covers 8 bases. The CDR3 runs to 13 residues. V was pared by 4 bases and J by 10 bases, with 3 bases of the junction left unmatched. CDR1 SGHAT and CDR2 FQDESV come from the germline V gene (reference sequence). In nucleotides, the CDR3 is TGTGCCAGCAGCTCGACAGGGGACTCACCCCTCCACTTT. Amino acid sequence: CASSSTGDSPLHF.

At least ten counts were recorded for this clonotype. DNA for the CDR3: TGCGCCAGCAGCCAAGATAGGGGGGTGACCGGGGAGCTGTTTTTT. Its translation is CASSQDRGVTGELFF. The chain has TRBV4-1 and TRBJ2-2; the D call may be TRBD1 or TRBD2 (6 bases each). V lost 0 bases and J lost 5, with 10 bases in between. Germline lookup yields CDR1 MGHRA and CDR2 YSYEKL. CDR3 length: 15 amino acids.

This clonotype was recorded at least ten times. The chain couples TRBV27 to TRBJ1-5; D ambiguous. Germline CDR1 MNHEY, CDR2 SMNVEV (reference sequence). The ends were cut back, 6 bases at V and 3 bases at J, with 9 bases in the middle. CDR3 length equals 13 residues. The CDR3 sequence: CASSPRFNQPQHF. CDR3 DNA: TGTGCCAGCAGCCCGAGATTCAATCAGCCCCAGCATTTT.

The chain recombines TRBV19 with TRBJ2-5; 11 bases line up with TRBD2. Germline V CDR1 and CDR2: LNHDA, SQIVND (reference sequence). V dropped 1 base and J dropped 5; count of bases not matched to a gene: 3. The CDR3 totals 15 residues. CDR3 residues: CASSIVTSGSETQYF. The CDR3 coding sequence is TGTGCCAGTAGTATAGTAACTAGCGGGAGTGAGACCCAGTACTTC.

This clonotype has ten or more counts. This chain connects TRBV20-1 to TRBJ1-1, with TRBD1 matching over 8 bases. The CDR3 runs 16 residues. Unmatched junction bases numbered 6, after V lost 0 bases and J lost 0 bases. Germline CDR1 and CDR2: DFQATT and SNEGSKA (reference sequence). CDR3 protein: CSARDHRTGMNTEAFF. DNA of the CDR3: TGCAGTGCTAGAGACCATCGGACAGGGATGAACACTGAAGCTTTCTTT.

The chain is built from TRBV20-1 and TRBJ2-5, with 10 positions matching TRBD2. The J segment lost 0 bases and the V segment lost 6 bases, leaving 7 bases of the junction unmatched. CDR3 size: 15 residues. The germline V gene has CDR1 DFQATT and CDR2 SNEGSKA (reference sequence). The CDR3 nucleotides are TGCAGTGCGAGCCTAGCGGGGGTCCACCAAGAGACCCAGTACTTC. Protein product: CSASLAGVHQETQYF.

By proportion, this clonotype is medium-sized. V is TRBV6-2 or TRBV6-3 and J is TRBJ1-1; no clear D. The V gene lost 2 bases and the J gene lost 5 bases, with 15 bases spanning the gap. This CDR3 spans 15 amino acids. Per germline, CDR1 MNHEY and CDR2 SVGEGT. CDR3 residues: CASSYNDLERTEAFF. The CDR3 DNA reads as TGTGCCAGCAGTTACAATGACCTGGAGCGAACTGAAGCTTTCTTT.

This clonotype occurred many times. The V gene is TRBV7-6, the J gene TRBJ2-7, with 9 positions matching TRBD2. Germline CDR1 is SGHVS and CDR2 is FNYEAQ. This CDR3 is 14 amino acids long. V was clipped by 2 bases and J by 3 bases; unmatched bases: 2. DNA of the CDR3: TGTGCCAGCAGCTTATGGCGGGAGGGCTACGAGCAGTACTTC. It translates to CASSLWREGYEQYF.

The rearrangement joins TRBV6-2 or TRBV6-3 to TRBJ2-1, with D unresolved. The CDR3 consists of 16 residues. The V gene lost 7 bases and the J gene lost 5 bases, with 21 bases spanning the gap. Per germline, CDR1 MNHEY and CDR2 SVGEGT. The CDR3 DNA sequence: TGTGCCAGCAACCTCTCTCTGACGTCCTACCACAATGAGCAGTTCTTC. Translation: CASNLSLTSYHNEQFF.

This clonotype was seen repeatedly, ten times or more. This sequence joins TRBV2 and TRBJ1-1; no reliable D call. V shed 5 bases and J shed 4 bases, with 11 bases lying between them. Germline V lookup: CDR1 SNHLY, CDR2 FYNNEI. The CDR3 covers 13 residues. The CDR3 loop is CASSSERSTEAFF. The CDR3 DNA reads as TGTGCCAGCAGTTCTGAAAGGAGCACTGAAGCTTTCTTT.

The chain joins TRBV5-4 to TRBJ2-2, with D perhaps given as TRBD1 or TRBD2 (6 bases each). V was cut by 0 bases and J by 1 base, with 10 bases left in between. CDR1 is SGHNT and CDR2 is YYREEE in the germline V gene (reference sequence). CDR3 length: 16 amino acids. This CDR3 is CASSLGGAGNTGELFF. The CDR3 DNA is TGTGCCAGCAGCTTGGGGGGGGCAGGGAACACCGGGGAGCTGTTTTTT.

This clonotype was detected ten times or more. The chain uses TRBV29-1 and TRBJ2-7; D may correspond to TRBD1 or TRBD2 (5 bases each). Germline V gene data show CDR1 as SQVTM and CDR2 as ANQGSEA. V gave up 6 bases and J gave up 2 bases, with 14 bases separating them. CDR3 size: 13 residues. The DNA of the CDR3 is TGCAGCGTCGCTGGGGGATGGGCCTACGAGCAGTACTTC. This gives the protein CSVAGGWAYEQYF.

In this sample, this clonotype turned up many times. The chain links TRBV6-6 to TRBJ2-5; TRBD2 agrees at 8 bases. The CDR3 sequence is 16 residues long. The V gene's germline CDR1 is MNHNY and CDR2 SVGAGI (reference sequence). After removal of 0 bases from V and 5 bases from J, the junction contained 8 bases not matched to a gene. CDR3 sequence (DNA): TGTGCCAGCAGTTACTCTGGGCGGGGGGCGTTCGAGACCCAGTACTTC. It specifies CASSYSGRGAFETQYF.

This clonotype has at least ten counts. The genes are TRBV6-2 or TRBV6-3 and TRBJ2-1; D is perhaps TRBD1 (6 bases). Looked up from germline, CDR1 is MNHEY and CDR2 is SVGEGT. The CDR3 spans 16 residues. The V end was cut by 4 bases, the J end by 3 bases, with 16 bases between. The CDR3: CASSSTGTFRYNEQFF. The CDR3 bases are TGTGCCAGCAGTTCAACCGGGACATTTCGCTACAATGAGCAGTTCTTC.

Notes on this clonotype: Just one base apart from a much larger clone, this may be a read error. The conserved final phenylalanine or tryptophan is absent from the CDR3, which likely points to a read error. V is TRBV18 and J is TRBJ1-5, with 7 bases lining up with TRBD1. Germline assignment: CDR1 KGHSH and CDR2 LQKENI. The CDR3 sequence is 12 residues long. Here the CDR3 DNA reads TGTTGCAGGGGGAGAGGCAATCAGCCCCAGCATTTA. Residues: CCRGRGNQPQHL.